Reported below is one TCR beta chain. Its antigen is undetermined. TCRdb analysed the reads with MiXCR anew, one entry per CDR3 protein. This table holds 200,000 to 300,000 distinct CDR3 sequences, around an eighth found once. The CDR3 has 11 residues. Germline V gene lookup returns CDR1 SQVTM and CDR2 ANQGSEA. Trimming left V 5 bases short and J 4 bases short, with 8 bases between. These data are taken from a study of T cell repertoires in cytomegalovirus infection. Study-level information: Public TCR beta signatures were indicative of both CMV infection and a matching HLA type. Study conclusions and caveats: HLA-C-restricted CMV-specific TCR beta clonotypes prevailed in the ex vivo response. Pooled public TCR beta family frequency picked out CMV carriers with the relevant HLA.

Sequenced material: PBMCs. The chain joins TRBV29-1 to TRBJ1-1; D is unresolved. The TCR originated in a human donor in good health (CMV status not recorded). Some clones in this sample may be carry-over from other donors' samples. The chain's CDR3 is CSVYEGTEAFF. Here the CDR3 DNA reads TGCAGCGTTTACGAAGGCACTGAAGCTTTCTTT.